The next 27 T cell receptor beta chains were all read from a single sample in a study of OX40 agonist ivuxolimab in advanced cancers. Generated by immunoSEQ multiplex PCR, the TCRdb table keeps only in-frame clones and is missing some. This table has some 43,000 clones, 85% to 90% appearing once. Here the sequenced sample was CD4+ or CD8+ T cells sorted from blood, taken in a trial of the OX40 agonist ivuxolimab. Source of these receptors: an adult with an advanced solid tumor such as melanoma, head and neck, liver or kidney cancer.

V is TRBV5-4 and J is TRBJ2-6, with D unresolved. This CDR3 comprises 15 residues. The V gene's germline CDR1 is SGHNT and CDR2 YYREEE (reference sequence). V gave up 5 bases and J gave up 4 bases, with 13 bases separating them. The CDR3 nucleotides are TGTGCCAGCAGGGTGGGATTGTCCGGGGCCAACGTCCTGACTTTC. Translation gives CASRVGLSGANVLTF.

Here the CDR3 reads CASSPTPRPEGAKNIQYF. The CDR3, as DNA: TGTGCCAGCAGCCCCACCCCTCGACCAGAGGGTGCCAAAAACATTCAGTACTTC. The gene calls are TRBV11-2 and TRBJ2-4; D might be TRBD2 (5 bases). CDR1 and CDR2 (germline): SGHAT, FQNNGV. Between the trimmed V and J ends, which lost 5 bases and 1 base, there was a span of 21 bases. This CDR3 is built from 18 residues. The entire variable domain, with the rest obtained from reference TRBV11-2 and TRBJ2-4, is as follows: EAGVAQSPRYKIIEKRQSVAFWCNPISGHATLYWYQQILGQGPKLLIQFQNNGVVDDSQLPKDRFSAERLKGVDSTLKIQPAKLEDSAVYLCASSPTPRPEGAKNIQYFGAGTRLSVL.

The J gene is TRBJ1-2, the V gene TRBV7-3; D remains unclear. Germline V gene sequence: CDR1 SGHTA, CDR2 FQGTGA. V was pared by 5 bases and J by 4 bases, with 17 bases between. This CDR3 is built from 15 residues. The CDR3 coding sequence is TGTGCCAGCAGCCCCACCCCCGAACGAGTCTATGGCTACACCTTC. It translates to CASSPTPERVYGYTF.

The chain couples TRBV13 to TRBJ2-7; no clear D. The V end lost 5 bases, the J end lost 4 bases, and 9 bases lay between the germline ends. Germline V gene sequence: CDR1 PRHDT, CDR2 FYEKMQ (reference sequence). The CDR3 is made up of 12 amino acids. The CDR3 sequence is CASSVFSYEQYF. The CDR3 DNA reads as TGTGCCAGCAGCGTCTTCTCATACGAGCAGTACTTC.

This rearrangement joins TRBV11-2 to TRBJ2-1, with 8 bases matching TRBD2. Unmatched junction bases numbered 8, after V lost 5 bases and J lost 5 bases. There are 15 residues in the CDR3. The germline V gene has CDR1 SGHAT and CDR2 FQNNGV. The CDR3 region is CASSVLGGADNEQFF. The CDR3 region has the DNA TGTGCCAGCAGCGTCCTCGGGGGGGCAGACAATGAGCAGTTCTTC. Filled out from reference TRBV11-2 and TRBJ2-1, the complete variable domain reads EAGVAQSPRYKIIEKRQSVAFWCNPISGHATLYWYQQILGQGPKLLIQFQNNGVVDDSQLPKDRFSAERLKGVDSTLKIQPAKLEDSAVYLCASSVLGGADNEQFFGPGTRLTVL.

This clone was seen once. This sequence joins TRBV4-3 and TRBJ2-1; TRBD1 is a possible D gene (5 bases). Per germline, CDR1 LGHNA and CDR2 YSLEER. Trimming shortened V by 1 base and J by 9 bases, and 13 bases separated the two germline ends. CDR3 length: 14 amino acids. This CDR3 reads CASSQVEGASEQFF. CDR3 in DNA: TGCGCCAGCAGCCAAGTGGAAGGGGCCAGTGAGCAGTTCTTC.

V gene TRBV7-6 combines with J gene TRBJ2-7, with 8 bases aligning to TRBD2. Looked up from germline, CDR1 is SGHVS and CDR2 is FNYEAQ. The CDR3 extends over 16 amino acids. Trimming removed 6 bases from V and 1 base from J; junction bases left unmatched: 11. The chain's CDR3 is CASRPSVSGSSYEQYF. CDR3 bases: TGTGCCAGCAGGCCTTCGGTCAGCGGGAGTTCCTACGAGCAGTACTTC.

J is TRBJ2-3 and V is TRBV9; 8 nucleotides match TRBD1. This CDR3 has 16 amino acids. J was trimmed by 1 base and V by 0 bases; bases with no gene match: 4. Germline CDR1 SGDLS, CDR2 YYNGEE. CDR3: CASSVAGQGGTDTQYF. The CDR3 bases are TGTGCCAGCAGCGTAGCTGGACAGGGTGGCACAGATACGCAGTATTTT.

V gene TRBV5-4 combines with J gene TRBJ2-7, with a weak D call TRBD2 (6 bases). The CDR3 covers 15 residues. The ends were cut back, 4 bases at V and 4 bases at J, with 18 bases in the middle. Germline CDR1 is SGHNT and CDR2 is YYREEE (reference sequence). This chain's CDR3 is CASSEGGSPRYEQYF. DNA of the CDR3: TGTGCCAGCAGCGAAGGAGGGTCTCCTCGATACGAGCAGTACTTC.

The chain has TRBV7-3 and TRBJ2-1, with D possibly TRBD1 on 8 matching bases. Trimming removed 5 bases at V and 3 bases at J, with 20 bases between. CDR1 is SGHTA and CDR2 is FQGTGA in the germline V gene. The length of the CDR3 is 17 residues. CDR3 in amino acids: CASSPTGGQDFYNEQFF. CDR3 sequence (DNA): TGTGCCAGCAGCCCTACGGGGGGACAGGACTTCTACAATGAGCAGTTCTTC.

The rearrangement uses TRBV4-1 and TRBJ2-7, with 8 bases that match TRBD1. The V gene end was trimmed by 1 base and the J gene end by 3 bases; junction bases not matched to a gene: 5. Germline V gene data show CDR1 as MGHRA and CDR2 as YSYEKL. The CDR3 has 15 amino acids. CDR3 amino acids: CASSQVNRGNYEQYF. Written as DNA, the CDR3 is TGCGCCAGCAGCCAAGTCAACAGGGGGAACTACGAGCAGTACTTC.

The chain couples TRBV11-3 to TRBJ2-1; D tentatively reads TRBD1 or TRBD2 (6 bases each). Trimming stripped 5 bases from V and 5 bases from J, with 22 bases between. This CDR3 is built from 17 residues. The germline V gene encodes CDR1 SGHNT and CDR2 YENEEA. For the CDR3, the DNA is TGTGCCAGCAGCCCGGAGCCTTCGGGGGCCCTTCACAATGAGCAGTTCTTC. This sequence encodes CASSPEPSGALHNEQFF.

The chain employs TRBV10-3 and TRBJ2-2; D possibly corresponds to TRBD2 (6 bases). V was pared by 6 bases and J by 0 bases, with 11 bases between. In germline, CDR1 is ENHRY, CDR2 SYGVKD. CDR3 length equals 15 residues. CDR3 coding DNA: TGTGCCATCAGAGCCGGGACTTCGAACACCGGGGAGCTGTTTTTT. It encodes CAIRAGTSNTGELFF.

This clone was seen only once. J is TRBJ2-7 and V is TRBV19, with 9 positions matching TRBD2. The CDR3 totals 14 residues. Per germline, CDR1 LNHDA and CDR2 SQIVND (reference sequence). V shed 1 base, J shed 4 bases, and the junction held 2 bases outside the gene matches. CDR3: CASSIASGVYEQYF. In nucleotides, the CDR3 is TGTGCCAGTAGTATAGCTAGCGGGGTTTACGAGCAGTACTTC.

The chain couples TRBV19 to TRBJ2-2, with D perhaps being TRBD1 or TRBD2 (6 bases each). The V end lost 6 bases, the J end lost 5 bases, and 16 bases lay between the germline ends. CDR1 is LNHDA and CDR2 is SQIVND in the germline V gene (reference sequence). The CDR3 runs 15 residues. The CDR3 sequence is CASRPLLGGTGELFF. CDR3 nucleotide sequence: TGTGCCAGTAGGCCCCTCTTAGGGGGGACCGGGGAGCTGTTTTTT.

A single count supports this clone. V usage is TRBV4-2 and J usage is TRBJ1-6, with no clear D. Per germline, CDR1 LGHNA and CDR2 YNFKEQ. The CDR3 extends over 21 amino acids. V dropped 4 bases and J dropped 1 base, with 26 bases sitting between them. The CDR3 coding sequence is TGTGCCAGCAGCCCAAGCCTGCGAGCAGGAGCAGTGGGTTCCTATAATTCACCCCTCCACTTT. Translation: CASSPSLRAGAVGSYNSPLHF.

This chain links TRBV6-5 with TRBJ1-1, with D hard to call. V was shortened by 2 bases and J by 1 base, with 5 bases between the two germline ends. CDR1 is MNHEY and CDR2 is SVGAGI in the germline V gene. This CDR3 is 13 amino acids long. CDR3 loop: CASSYQQNTEAFF. In DNA form, the CDR3 reads TGTGCCAGCAGTTACCAACAGAACACTGAAGCTTTCTTT.

This clone appeared once. At one of its ends the junction is not consistent with the germline gene, which may arise from a read error. This chain joins TRBV4-3 and TRBJ1-1; 9 bases agree with TRBD1. Germline CDR1 LGHNA, CDR2 YSLEER. The CDR3 sequence is 13 residues long. As DNA, the CDR3 is TGCGCCAGCAGCCAGGGACAGGGAGGAATTAAAAACTTT. Protein: CASSQGQGGIKNF.

The chain links TRBV7-9 to TRBJ2-7; D unresolved. The CDR3 spans 13 residues. V was cut by 1 base and J by 4 bases, with 8 bases left in between. The V gene's germline CDR1 is SEHNR and CDR2 FQNEAQ (reference sequence). As DNA, the CDR3 is TGTGCCAGCAGCTTAGGCCCTCATTACGAGCAGTACTTC. Its protein product is CASSLGPHYEQYF. Variable domain in full (rest from reference TRBV7-9 and TRBJ2-7): DTGVSQNPRHKITKRGQNVTFRCDPISEHNRLYWYRQTLGQGPEFLTYFQNEAQLEKSRLLSDRFSAERPKGSFSTLEIQRTEQGDSAMYLCASSLGPHYEQYFGPGTRLTVT.

The chain joins TRBV11-3 to TRBJ1-1; D uncertain. This CDR3 spans 11 amino acids. V shed 5 bases and J shed 6 bases, with 7 bases lying between them. Looked up from germline, CDR1 is SGHNT and CDR2 is YENEEA. CDR3 residues: CASSLDAEAFF. The CDR3 DNA sequence: TGTGCCAGCAGCCTTGACGCTGAAGCTTTCTTT.

The chain couples TRBV19 to TRBJ1-2, with a weak D call TRBD1 (5 bases). The germline V and J ends were trimmed by 3 bases and 6 bases, with 20 bases remaining between them. Germline CDR1 reads LNHDA; CDR2 reads SQIVND (reference sequence). The CDR3 length is 16 residues. The CDR3 region has the DNA TGTGCCAGTAGTATCCCCTCCGGGACTGGACGCAATGGCTACACCTTC. It yields the protein CASSIPSGTGRNGYTF. Looking up the rest from reference TRBV19 and TRBJ1-2 gives the full variable domain: DGGITQSPKYLFRKEGQNVTLSCEQNLNHDAMYWYRQDPGQGLRLIYYSQIVNDFQKGDIAEGYSVSREKKESFPLTVTSAQKNPTAFYLCASSIPSGTGRNGYTFGSGTRLTVV.

This clone was recorded a few times. A junction end diverges from the germline sequence, so it may reflect a read error. The rearrangement links TRBV29-1 to TRBJ2-7, with a possible D match to TRBD1 (5 bases). The CDR3 is 13 residues long. Germline V gives CDR1 SQVTM, CDR2 ANQGSEA. CDR3 nucleotides: TGCAGCGTGGAAGAAGACAGCTCCTACGAGCAGTACTTC. Its translation is CSVEEDSSYEQYF.

V is TRBV27 and J is TRBJ2-7; D is unclear. This CDR3 is 13 amino acids long. In germline, CDR1 is MNHEY, CDR2 SMNVEV (reference sequence). Trimming cost V 3 bases and J 2 bases, with 8 bases left between them. CDR3: CASSFSGPYEQYF. The CDR3 DNA is TGTGCCAGCAGTTTCTCCGGACCCTACGAGCAGTACTTC.

The gene calls are TRBV6-5 and TRBJ1-2, with 7 bases aligning to TRBD1. Trimming at V came to 5 bases and at J to 4 bases, leaving 10 bases not matched to a gene. In germline, CDR1 is MNHEY, CDR2 SVGAGI. The CDR3 is made up of 15 amino acids. DNA for the CDR3: TGTGCCAGCAGTCCTTCGACAGGGAACCTCTATGGCTACACCTTC. Translation gives CASSPSTGNLYGYTF.

With regard to this clone: Germline is not matched at one junction end, which may reflect a read error. The chain combines TRBV4-3 with TRBJ2-1; 8 bases match TRBD1. The germline gives CDR1 LGHNA, CDR2 YSLEER. The CDR3 extends over 15 amino acids. The DNA for the CDR3 is TGCGCCAGCAGCGAAGACAGGGGCTCCTACAATGAGCAGTTCTTC. It codes for CASSEDRGSYNEQFF.

V usage is TRBV29-1 and J usage is TRBJ1-2, with D possibly being TRBD1 (6 bases). V gave up 1 base and J gave up 8 bases, with 14 bases separating them. CDR1 is SQVTM and CDR2 is ANQGSEA in the germline V gene. There are 13 residues in the CDR3. CDR3 DNA: TGCAGCGTTGAAGGGGAGGGGGTAGAAGGCTACACCTTC. Its protein is CSVEGEGVEGYTF.

The chain links TRBV5-1 to TRBJ1-5; D unclear. CDR3 size: 15 residues. Germline CDR1 is SGHRS and CDR2 is YFSETQ. V was trimmed by 0 bases and J by 3 bases, leaving 10 bases between them. The CDR3 loop reads CASSLGVPANQPQHF. The CDR3 bases are TGCGCCAGCAGCTTGGGGGTCCCCGCCAATCAGCCCCAGCATTTT.